The rows below give T cell receptor beta chains drawn from one sample of a study of T-cell memory formation after mild COVID-19. TCRdb reprocessed the 5' RACE reads with MiXCR, giving one entry per CDR3 protein. The sample has 250,000 to 400,000 distinct CDR3 sequences, 13% to 15% seen once. Sequencing used PBMCs or a T cell subset sorted from them (not recorded which). The receptors originated from a man younger than 35 who had mild COVID-19 (a few samples of this study predate the infection). Cell type and time point are not known. Both conserved end residues are part of each CDR3. D genes are given only for firm matches. Clone size is given for some rows only: seen once, a few or many times, or a class if the clone is expanded.

J | size | V | D | CDR3 | DNA
TRBJ2-1 | few | TRBV28 | - | CASSYPLPSTIFYNEQFF | TGTGCCAGCAGCTACCCCTTACCCTCGACTATATTCTACAATGAGCAGTTCTTC
TRBJ2-3 | few | TRBV20-1 | TRBD2 | CSASTSASGSTDTQYF | TGCAGTGCATCGACGTCGGCTAGCGGTAGCACAGATACGCAGTATTTT
TRBJ2-6 | - | TRBV28 | TRBD1 | CASSSTGADGANVLTF | TGTGCCAGCAGTTCGACAGGGGCGGATGGGGCCAACGTCCTGACTTTC
TRBJ2-3 | - | TRBV12-3/TRBV12-4 | - | CASSLEAGDTQYF | TGTGCCAGCAGTTTAGAGGCGGGAGATACGCAGTATTTT
TRBJ2-7 | - | TRBV7-9 | - | CASSYTIYEQYF | TGTGCCAGCAGTTACACCATCTACGAGCAGTACTTC
TRBJ2-7 | - | TRBV5-1 | TRBD1 | CASSFSGTGSYEQYF | TGCGCCAGCAGCTTCTCCGGGACAGGCTCCTACGAGCAGTACTTC
TRBJ2-7 | - | TRBV6-2/TRBV6-3 | - | CATSRRGALIEHEQYF | TGTGCCACCTCTCGTCGAGGGGCTCTAATCGAGCACGAGCAGTACTTC
TRBJ2-1 | few | TRBV7-2 | TRBD1 | CASSSRTGVEQFF | TGTGCCAGCAGCTCCAGGACAGGGGTCGAGCAGTTCTTC
TRBJ2-7 | few | TRBV5-8 | - | CASSLRSDELKQYF | TGTGCCAGCAGCTTACGCTCGGATGAACTAAAGCAGTACTTC
TRBJ2-2 | - | TRBV29-1 | - | CSAPEGASGELFF | TGCAGCGCCCCGGAGGGGGCTTCCGGGGAGCTGTTTTTT
TRBJ1-1 | - | TRBV11-1 | TRBD1 | CASSSDRGEAFF | TGTGCCAGCAGCTCCGACAGGGGTGAAGCTTTCTTT
TRBJ2-3 | - | TRBV6-5 | - | CASSYGGPLDTQYF | TGTGCCAGCAGTTACGGGGGGCCACTGGATACGCAGTATTTT
TRBJ2-5 | many | TRBV7-2 | - | CASSTRQYEETQYF | TGTGCCAGCAGCACCCGACAGTACGAAGAGACCCAGTACTTC
TRBJ1-1 | few | TRBV29-1 | - | CSSGRSGNTEAFF | TGCAGCTCGGGCAGGTCGGGGAACACTGAAGCTTTCTTT
TRBJ2-1 | once | TRBV7-9 | TRBD2 | CASSQTGTSGSYEQFF | TGTGCCAGCAGCCAGACCGGGACTAGCGGGAGCTATGAGCAGTTCTTC
TRBJ1-2 | few | TRBV28 | TRBD1 | CASSFPGGERGYTF | TGTGCCAGCAGTTTCCCAGGGGGGGAGCGGGGCTACACCTTC
TRBJ2-5 | - | TRBV27 | TRBD2 | CASRPFTLAGGRETQYF | TGTGCCAGCAGGCCATTCACCCTAGCGGGGGGGCGAGAGACCCAGTACTTC
TRBJ2-2 | - | TRBV7-6 | - | CASSLGQNRELFF | TGTGCCAGCAGCTTAGGCCAGAACCGGGAGCTGTTTTTT
TRBJ2-5 | - | TRBV5-5 | - | CASSTPIRAEWDGIQETQYF | TGTGCCAGCAGCACGCCGATAAGGGCCGAATGGGACGGCATCCAAGAGACCCAGTACTTC
TRBJ2-2 | - | TRBV5-1 | - | CASSLAGGVTGELFF | TGCGCCAGCAGCTTGGCTGGCGGGGTCACCGGGGAGCTGTTTTTT
TRBJ1-1 | few | TRBV10-3 | - | CAISELESGVGTEAFF | TGTGCCATCAGTGAGCTGGAGTCGGGGGTAGGCACTGAAGCTTTCTTT
TRBJ2-7 | - | TRBV7-2 | - | CASSSTEPSYEQYF | TGTGCCAGCAGCTCGACAGAGCCCTCCTACGAGCAGTACTTC
TRBJ2-4 | - | TRBV7-9 | - | CASSLLGSLAKNIQYF | TGTGCCAGCAGCTTATTGGGGAGCCTAGCCAAAAACATTCAGTACTTC
TRBJ2-2 | - | TRBV7-2 | - | CASSRLGLATYTGELFF | TGTGCCAGCAGCCGACTGGGCCTAGCCACGTACACCGGGGAGCTGTTTTTT
TRBJ2-1 | - | TRBV7-3 | - | CASSLSEQFF | TGTGCCAGCAGCTTAAGTGAGCAGTTCTTC
TRBJ1-2 | - | TRBV20-1 | - | CSARDGELGNYGYTF | TGCAGTGCTAGGGACGGGGAGCTGGGTAACTATGGCTACACCTTC
TRBJ1-3 | - | TRBV20-1 | - | CSATPDSPLSGNTIYF | TGCAGTGCTACTCCCGACAGCCCTCTGTCTGGAAACACCATATATTTT
TRBJ2-3 | - | TRBV7-9 | - | CASSLVLGRRDTQYF | TGTGCCAGCAGCTTAGTTCTGGGCAGGAGGGATACGCAGTATTTT
TRBJ2-1 | - | TRBV7-6 | TRBD2 | CASSPGTSGSSYNEQFF | TGTGCCAGCAGCCCTGGGACTAGCGGGAGCTCCTACAATGAGCAGTTCTTC
TRBJ1-1 | - | TRBV6-5 | - | CASNKPGGNTEAFF | TGTGCCAGCAACAAGCCGGGGGGGAACACTGAAGCTTTCTTT
TRBJ2-1 | - | TRBV25-1 | - | CASSEGVRYEQFF | TGTGCCAGCAGTGAAGGGGTTCGATATGAGCAGTTCTTC
TRBJ2-7 | - | TRBV7-6 | TRBD2 | CASSPRGGGPPEQYF | TGTGCCAGCAGCCCCCGTGGCGGGGGGCCCCCAGAGCAGTACTTC
TRBJ1-2 | few | TRBV27 | TRBD1 | CASRGQGYGYTF | TGTGCCAGCAGGGGACAGGGCTATGGCTACACCTTC
TRBJ2-3 | - | TRBV20-1 | TRBD1 | CSGWEPTGDSTDTQYF | TGCAGCGGGTGGGAACCTACAGGGGACAGCACAGATACGCAGTATTTT
TRBJ2-6 | few | TRBV6-6 | - | CASVWASGANVLTF | TGTGCCAGCGTTTGGGCTTCTGGGGCCAACGTCCTGACTTTC
TRBJ1-2 | few | TRBV5-1 | - | CASSLEGRGDGYTF | TGCGCCAGCAGCTTGGAAGGCAGGGGAGATGGCTACACCTTC
TRBJ2-1 | few | TRBV4-2 | TRBD2 | CASSQTGGGPYNEQFF | TGTGCCAGCAGCCAAACCGGGGGAGGGCCCTACAATGAGCAGTTCTTC
TRBJ1-1 | few | TRBV5-1 | TRBD1 | CASSLGDRGPDTEAFF | TGCGCCAGCAGCTTGGGGGACAGGGGACCGGACACTGAAGCTTTCTTT
TRBJ2-5 | many | TRBV7-2 | TRBD2 | CASSPSGGLETQYF | TGTGCCAGCAGCCCCTCGGGGGGGCTCGAGACCCAGTACTTC
TRBJ1-6 | - | TRBV5-1 | - | CASRQGGGSYNSPLHF | TGCGCCAGCCGCCAGGGAGGAGGTTCCTATAATTCACCCCTCCACTTT
TRBJ2-2 | few | TRBV12-3/TRBV12-4 | - | CANRRGVAGELFF | TGTGCTAACCGGAGGGGGGTGGCCGGGGAGCTGTTTTTT
TRBJ2-6 | - | TRBV7-9 | - | CASSPTLSGANVLTF | TGTGCCAGCAGCCCCACACTCTCTGGGGCCAACGTCCTGACTTTC
TRBJ2-1 | many | TRBV5-1 | TRBD2 | CASRPLAGEYNEQFF | TGCGCCAGCAGGCCACTAGCGGGGGAGTACAATGAGCAGTTCTTC
TRBJ2-7 | few | TRBV4-1 | - | CASSQGSPYEQYF | TGCGCCAGCAGCCAGGGCTCCCCCTACGAGCAGTACTTC
TRBJ1-6 | few | TRBV10-2 | TRBD1 | CASSDETGGATAYNSPLHF | TGCGCCAGCAGTGACGAGACAGGGGGCGCAACCGCCTATAATTCACCCCTCCACTTT